The clone carrying this T cell receptor (beta chain) showed up many times. What it binds is unknown. The entry originates in a study of T cells in Graves' hyperthyroidism and ophthalmopathy. Germline V gene data show CDR1 as SGHAT and CDR2 as FQNNGV. V was clipped by 5 bases and J by 2 bases; unmatched bases: 6. The CDR3 spans 15 residues. Study-level findings and limits: Most clonotypes expanded in the thyroid (above 0.001) were also present in blood.

RNA transcripts were the template for amplifying TCR beta CDR3 regions. The TCR CDR3 was amplified in a first-round RT-PCR using the HTBI primer set. TCRdb itself ran the multiplex PCR reads through MiXCR, one entry per CDR3 protein. Of roughly 560,000 distinct CDR3 sequences listed, around 15% are singletons. This chain connects TRBV11-2 to TRBJ2-5, with 9 bases that match TRBD2. The receptor was isolated from a woman aged 40 to 50 with Graves' ophthalmopathy. Sequenced material: blood. This chain's CDR3 is CASSPFSGSQETQYF. The CDR3 nucleotides read TGTGCCAGCAGCCCATTTAGCGGGAGTCAAGAGACCCAGTACTTC.